The 7 T cell receptor beta chains presented below share a single source sample, sequenced in a study of neurological immune-mediated disorders. TCRdb re-derived calls from the 5' RACE reads in MiXCR, one entry per CDR3 protein. The table records around 30,000 distinct CDR3 sequences, 4% of them present only once. The sequenced sample was CD4+ T cells from blood. Every receptor here comes from a woman aged 40 to 50 in good health.

This clonotype was recorded at least ten times. The chain combines TRBV15 with TRBJ2-7; D is unresolved. The CDR3 extends over 13 amino acids. The V and J ends lost 4 bases and 1 base respectively, with 8 bases between them. Germline V gene data show CDR1 as LNHNV and CDR2 as YYDKDF (reference sequence). CDR3 DNA: TGTGCCACCAGCATTATCGATTCCTACGAGCAGTACTTC. It is translated as CATSIIDSYEQYF.

This clonotype came up many times. This rearrangement joins TRBV7-9 to TRBJ2-1; D gene uncertain. Germline values: CDR1 SEHNR, CDR2 FQNEAQ (reference sequence). The CDR3 has 15 residues. V lost 6 bases and J lost 3, with 15 bases in between. The CDR3 DNA sequence: TGTGCCAGCAGTGAGAAAAATCTGGGCTACAATGAGCAGTTCTTC. It codes for CASSEKNLGYNEQFF.

This clonotype has at least ten counts. The chain has TRBV29-1 and TRBJ2-1; 10 bases map to TRBD2. The CDR3 spans 15 residues. From germline, CDR1 is SQVTM and CDR2 ANQGSEA. J lost 7 bases, V lost 6 bases, and 12 bases had no gene match. CDR3 sequence reads: CSVRGGAGGSNEQFF. In DNA form, the CDR3 reads TGCAGCGTACGAGGAGGAGCGGGGGGGTCTAATGAGCAGTTCTTC.

This clonotype was picked up many times. The chain uses TRBV29-1 and TRBJ2-7, with a possible D match to TRBD1 (5 bases). The germline V gene encodes CDR1 SQVTM and CDR2 ANQGSEA. The germline V and J ends were trimmed by 0 bases and 6 bases, with 12 bases remaining between them. The CDR3 is 13 residues long. CDR3 DNA: TGCAGCGTTGAAGAGGTCAGGGCCAGCGAGCAGTACTTC. Protein product: CSVEEVRASEQYF.

This clonotype has a count of ten or more. The rearrangement joins TRBV13 to TRBJ2-7; tentatively, D is TRBD2 (5 bases). The CDR3 loop spans 15 amino acids. Between the trimmed V and J ends, which lost 5 bases and 2 bases, there was a span of 16 bases. CDR1 and CDR2 from the germline V gene are PRHDT and FYEKMQ (reference sequence). The CDR3 nucleotides are TGTGCCAGCAGCGTCTACCCGAGCGGAGCCTACGAGCAGTACTTC. Translated: CASSVYPSGAYEQYF. Full variable domain (rest looked up from reference TRBV13 and TRBJ2-7): AAGVIQSPRHLIKEKRETATLKCYPIPRHDTVYWYQQGPGQDPQFLISFYEKMQSDKGSIPDRFSAQQFSDYHSELNMSSLELGDSALYFCASSVYPSGAYEQYFGPGTRLTVT.

Ten or more counts support this clonotype. The chain recombines TRBV20-1 with TRBJ1-1; D remains unclear. The CDR3 runs 14 residues. Trimming stripped 0 bases from V and 3 bases from J, with 11 bases between. CDR1 is DFQATT and CDR2 is SNEGSKA in the germline V gene (reference sequence). CDR3 in amino acids: CSAREPGGHTEAFF. In DNA, the CDR3 is TGCAGTGCTAGAGAGCCAGGTGGGCACACTGAAGCTTTCTTT.

This clonotype was seen ten or more times. V is TRBV5-1 and J is TRBJ2-2; TRBD2 might be the D (5 bases). V dropped 3 bases and J dropped 5 bases, with 8 bases sitting between them. CDR1 and CDR2 (germline): SGHRS, YFSETQ. CDR3 size: 13 residues. CDR3 residues: CASSWAGTGELFF. The CDR3 DNA reads as TGCGCCAGCAGCTGGGCGGGTACCGGGGAGCTGTTTTTT.